This record looks at one T cell receptor (beta chain) sequence and its context. The sample has other DNA sequences that encode this CDR3 too. Methods used by the authors: Quantification of nucleated cells was approximated via reference gene primer amplification. TCRdb's table, derived via immunoSEQ multiplex PCR, lists solely in-frame clones and lacks some. That table supplies the V and J calls and clone size; D and trimming were determined from the DNA. The data show 55,000 to 70,000 clones, about nine tenths seen once. There are 14 residues in the CDR3. V shed 5 bases and J shed 4 bases, with 14 bases lying between them. Germline CDR1 SGHTA, CDR2 FQGNSA. This sample is drawn from a study of blood T cell repertoires in COVID-19. On the study more broadly: Sites in the United States, Italy and Spain provided acute and convalescent COVID-19 samples. In each case, the material was cDNA or gDNA derived from T cells, B-cell-depleted T cells, or PBMCs.

The sample consisted of peripheral blood. The TCR sequence derives from a woman aged 50 to 60 with active or convalescent COVID-19. This chain links TRBV7-2 with TRBJ1-2; D is possibly TRBD1 (5 bases). CDR3 in amino acids: CASSRGGGGYGYTF. CDR3 DNA: TGTGCCAGCAGCCGGGGCGGGGGGGGCTATGGCTACACCTTC.